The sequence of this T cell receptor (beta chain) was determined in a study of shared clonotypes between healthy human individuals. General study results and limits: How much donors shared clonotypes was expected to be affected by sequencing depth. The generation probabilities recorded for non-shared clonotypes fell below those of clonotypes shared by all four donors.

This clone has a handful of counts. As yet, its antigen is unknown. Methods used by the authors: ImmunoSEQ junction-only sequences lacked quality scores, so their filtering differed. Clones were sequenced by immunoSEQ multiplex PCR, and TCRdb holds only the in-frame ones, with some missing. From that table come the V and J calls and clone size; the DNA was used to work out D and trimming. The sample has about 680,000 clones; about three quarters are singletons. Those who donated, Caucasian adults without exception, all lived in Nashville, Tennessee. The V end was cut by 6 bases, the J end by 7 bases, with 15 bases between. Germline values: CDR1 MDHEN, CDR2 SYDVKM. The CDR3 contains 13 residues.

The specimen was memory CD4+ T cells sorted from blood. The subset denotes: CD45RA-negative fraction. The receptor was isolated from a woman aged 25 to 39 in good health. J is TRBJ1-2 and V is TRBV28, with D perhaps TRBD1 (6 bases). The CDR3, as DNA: TGTGCCAGCAGGTCTCAGGGGCCGAGTGGCTACACCTTC. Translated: CASRSQGPSGYTF.